This entry lists 3 T cell receptor beta chains sequenced from one sample in a study of blood T cell repertoires in COVID-19. The repertoire was sequenced with immunoSEQ multiplex PCR; TCRdb's copy has only in-frame clones and lacks some. The sample has around 150,000 clones; more than 75% are singletons. Sequencing used peripheral blood. These TCRs come from a woman aged 60-75 years with COVID-19, enrolled during active disease.

The chain links TRBV6-5 to TRBJ2-3; possibly TRBD1 for D (5 bases). Germline loops: CDR1 MNHEY, CDR2 SVGAGI. There are 15 residues in the CDR3. The V and J ends lost 4 bases and 4 bases respectively, with 15 bases between them. The CDR3 nucleotides read TGTGCCAGCAGTTCCACTGGACAACTACCAGATACGCAGTATTTT. Protein sequence: CASSSTGQLPDTQYF.

V gene TRBV6-6 combines with J gene TRBJ1-1; no firm D call. Germline CDR1 is MNHNY and CDR2 is SVGAGI (reference sequence). The CDR3 consists of 13 residues. V lost 7 bases and J 5 bases, leaving 14 bases between the germline ends. Written as DNA, the CDR3 is TGTGCCAGCACCCTGGACCGGGGAACTGAAGCTTTCTTT. This encodes CASTLDRGTEAFF.

The chain is built from TRBV29-1 and TRBJ1-2; TRBD1 agrees at 7 bases. The CDR3 is made up of 15 amino acids. Germline-derived CDR1 and CDR2 are SQVTM and ANQGSEA. Unmatched junction bases numbered 14, after V lost 6 bases and J lost 4 bases. The CDR3 sequence: CSVASFRDRVYGYTF. The CDR3 DNA is TGCAGCGTCGCTAGTTTTCGGGACAGAGTCTATGGCTACACCTTC.